The 18 T cell receptor beta chains below all came from one sample that was sequenced in a study of radiation and T cells in renal cell carcinoma. Stated time point: blood 2 weeks post-SBRT. Described treatment: 15 Gy SBRT to primary tumor, nephrectomy 4 weeks later. Only in-frame clones appear in the TCRdb table, and some are missing; sequencing was by immunoSEQ multiplex PCR. The table has 60,000 to 80,000 clones, roughly 87% seen once; the top ten hold roughly 6.3%. The starting material was blood, obtained from a patient whose treatment included radiotherapy and nephrectomy. Receptors were obtained from a man in his 60s with renal cell carcinoma.

The chain carries TRBV5-1 and TRBJ2-1; 8 bases are a match to TRBD2. CDR3 length: 16 residues. Germline V gives CDR1 SGHRS, CDR2 YFSETQ. The V and J ends lost 2 bases and 8 bases, in that order; junction bases with no gene match: 12. CDR3 DNA sequence: TGCGCCAGCAGCTTCCGGGGAGGGACTAGTTCCGATGAGCAGTTCTTC. Translated, it gives CASSFRGGTSSDEQFF.

The J gene is TRBJ2-1, the V gene TRBV9, with TRBD2 matching 7 bases. The length of the CDR3 is 14 residues. Germline V gene sequence: CDR1 SGDLS, CDR2 YYNGEE. The J segment lost 5 bases and the V segment lost 0 bases, leaving 2 bases of the junction unmatched. CDR3 coding DNA: TGTGCCAGCAGCGTAGGTGGGGGGGACAATGAGCAGTTCTTC. Translation: CASSVGGGDNEQFF.

V and J are TRBV6-6 and TRBJ1-3; D not certain. V lost 9 bases and J lost 1, with 7 bases in between. Germline CDR1 reads MNHNY; CDR2 reads SVGAGI (reference sequence). The CDR3 totals 12 residues. This chain's CDR3 is CARRESGNTIYF. CDR3 nucleotides: TGTGCCAGAAGAGAATCTGGAAACACCATATATTTT.

This rearrangement joins TRBV6-1 to TRBJ2-7; TRBD1 might be the D (6 bases). Trimming took 8 bases from V and 5 from J, leaving 16 bases between them. CDR3 size: 13 residues. The germline V gene has CDR1 MNHNS and CDR2 SASEGT. The CDR3 loop is CASLHRESDEQYF. The DNA of the CDR3 is TGTGCCAGCCTCCACAGGGAATCGGACGAGCAGTACTTC.

This clone has only one observation. In DNA form, the CDR3 reads TGCAGCGTTGAAATGGGCGACTATGGCTACACCTTC. Encoded protein: CSVEMGDYGYTF. The chain links TRBV29-1 to TRBJ1-2; D remains ambiguous. The CDR3 runs 12 residues. In germline, CDR1 is SQVTM, CDR2 ANQGSEA. V lost 2 bases, J lost 3 bases, and 7 bases lay in between.

The rearrangement uses TRBV7-9 and TRBJ2-3; the D is unclear. The V end was cut by 5 bases, the J end by 1 base, with 13 bases between. CDR1 is SEHNR and CDR2 is FQNEAQ in the germline V gene (reference sequence). The CDR3 consists of 15 residues. CDR3 loop: CASSPRSSGTDTQYF. In DNA form, the CDR3 reads TGTGCCAGCAGCCCTCGGTCAAGCGGCACAGATACGCAGTATTTT.

V gene TRBV19 combines with J gene TRBJ2-2; no firm D call. This CDR3 region has 13 residues. Trimming pared 9 bases from V and 7 bases from J, leaving 15 bases between. Germline lookup yields CDR1 LNHDA and CDR2 SQIVND (reference sequence). CDR3 nucleotides: TGTGCCAGCACGGCGGTGAGTGGCGGGGAGCTGTTTTTT. Its protein product is CASTAVSGGELFF.

The chain carries TRBV5-1 and TRBJ2-5; maybe TRBD2 (5 bases). Trimming removed 3 bases at V and 2 bases at J, with 17 bases between. The CDR3 runs 16 residues. CDR1 and CDR2 from the germline V gene are SGHRS and YFSETQ. The CDR3 is CASSYVLSAGQETQYF. Written as DNA, the CDR3 is TGCGCCAGCAGCTACGTTCTCTCTGCGGGTCAAGAGACCCAGTACTTC.

This rearrangement joins TRBV11-2 to TRBJ2-1; 7 bases agree with TRBD2. The V gene's germline CDR1 is SGHAT and CDR2 FQNNGV. V lost 0 bases to trimming and J lost 7 bases; unmatched junction nucleotides: 9. The CDR3 has 16 amino acids. The CDR3 here is CASSLDSAGDGNEQFF. The CDR3 coding sequence is TGTGCCAGCAGCTTAGATTCCGCGGGAGACGGGAATGAGCAGTTCTTC.

The rearrangement uses TRBV27 and TRBJ2-3; 12 bases align to TRBD2. V shed 2 bases, J shed 2 bases, and the junction held 2 bases outside the gene matches. CDR1 and CDR2 (germline): MNHEY, SMNVEV (reference sequence). The length of the CDR3 is 16 residues. DNA of the CDR3: TGTGCCAGCAGTTTAGGGACTAGCGGGTACACAGATACGCAGTATTTT. This gives the protein CASSLGTSGYTDTQYF.

V and J are TRBV25-1 and TRBJ1-1; TRBD1 matches at 7 bases. Unmatched junction bases numbered 4, after V lost 6 bases and J lost 0 bases. There are 14 residues in the CDR3. Germline CDR1 MGHDK, CDR2 SYGVNS. CDR3: CASSRDSLNTEAFF. The CDR3 DNA is TGTGCCAGCAGCAGGGACAGCCTGAACACTGAAGCTTTCTTT.

This clone was recorded a few times. The gene calls are TRBV6-5 and TRBJ2-7, with 11 bases fitting TRBD2. The CDR3 contains 15 residues. Losses at the gene ends were 6 bases for V and 5 bases for J; bases not matched to a gene: 9. Germline lookup yields CDR1 MNHEY and CDR2 SVGAGI. CDR3 loop: CASSPTSGSTHEQYF. The CDR3, as DNA: TGTGCCAGCAGCCCTACTAGCGGGAGTACCCACGAGCAGTACTTC.

The chain joins TRBV7-8 to TRBJ1-5; tentative D call: TRBD1 (5 bases). The CDR3 length is 16 residues. The V gene lost 5 bases and the J gene lost 2 bases, with 16 bases spanning the gap. Germline V gene lookup returns CDR1 SGHVS and CDR2 FQNEAQ. The CDR3 bases are TGTGCCAGCAGCGGTAGGGGAGGGATGGGCAATCAGCCCCAGCATTTT. Its protein product is CASSGRGGMGNQPQHF.

This clone was observed once. The chain recombines TRBV7-2 with TRBJ2-2; 11 nucleotides align to TRBD2. Germline V gene data show CDR1 as SGHTA and CDR2 as FQGNSA. This CDR3 contains 15 residues. Unmatched junction bases numbered 0, after V lost 5 bases and J lost 1 base. CDR3 nucleotides: TGTGCCAGCAGCGGACTAGCGGGGAACACCGGGGAGCTGTTTTTT. Protein product: CASSGLAGNTGELFF.

The gene calls are TRBV4-2 and TRBJ2-1; 8 bases line up with TRBD2. The germline CDR1 and CDR2 sequences are LGHNA and YNFKEQ. Trimming cost V 1 base and J 6 bases; bases outside gene matches: 8. The CDR3 has 16 residues. CDR3 in DNA: TGTGCCAGCAGCCAAGGGCCAGCGGGAGTCCTCAATGAGCAGTTCTTC. It yields the protein CASSQGPAGVLNEQFF.

The chain employs TRBV5-1 and TRBJ2-7; 10 bases are shared with TRBD2. The J segment lost 6 bases and the V segment lost 4 bases, leaving 7 bases of the junction unmatched. Germline CDR1 and CDR2: SGHRS and YFSETQ. The CDR3 sequence is 14 residues long. CDR3 protein: CASSLLAGRGEQYF. The CDR3 DNA sequence: TGCGCCAGCAGCCTACTAGCGGGACGGGGCGAGCAGTACTTC.

This sequence joins TRBV29-1 and TRBJ2-5; no reliable D call. The ends were cut back, 0 bases at V and 0 bases at J, with 8 bases in the middle. CDR1 and CDR2 from the germline V gene are SQVTM and ANQGSEA. The CDR3 is made up of 14 amino acids. Written as DNA, the CDR3 is TGCAGCGTTGAAGATCTTGGATACCAAGAGACCCAGTACTTC. Translation gives CSVEDLGYQETQYF.

The rearrangement joins TRBV4-3 to TRBJ2-5; D is unresolved. The tail of the sequence fits TRBJ2-7 better, so the J call may be wrong. The CDR3 runs to 14 residues. Germline loops: CDR1 LGHNA, CDR2 YSLEER. DNA of the CDR3: TGCGCCAGCAGCCAAGATGTTATGAGCTACGAGCAGTACTTC. It encodes CASSQDVMSYEQYF.